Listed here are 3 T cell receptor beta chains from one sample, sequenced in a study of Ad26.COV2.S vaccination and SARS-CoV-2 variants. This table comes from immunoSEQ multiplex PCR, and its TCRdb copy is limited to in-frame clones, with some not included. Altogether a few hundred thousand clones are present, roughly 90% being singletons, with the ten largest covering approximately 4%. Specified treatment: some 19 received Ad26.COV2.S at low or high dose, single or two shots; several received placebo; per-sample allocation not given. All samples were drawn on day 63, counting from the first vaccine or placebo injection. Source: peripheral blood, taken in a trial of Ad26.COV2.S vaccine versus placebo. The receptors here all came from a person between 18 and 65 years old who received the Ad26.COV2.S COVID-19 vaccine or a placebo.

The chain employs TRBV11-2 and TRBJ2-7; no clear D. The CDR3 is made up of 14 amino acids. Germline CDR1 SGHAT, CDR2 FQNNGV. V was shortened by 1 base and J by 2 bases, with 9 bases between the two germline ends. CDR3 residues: CASSLVGLTYEQYF. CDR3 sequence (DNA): TGTGCCAGCAGCTTAGTGGGGTTAACCTACGAGCAGTACTTC.

The CDR3 nucleotides read TGTGCCAGCTCAAATTCTGGAGGGGACACTGAAGCTTTCTTT. Amino acids: CASSNSGGDTEAFF. The genes are TRBV19 and TRBJ1-1; tentatively, D is TRBD1 (5 bases). The V gene lost 9 bases and the J gene lost 3 bases, with 17 bases spanning the gap. Germline-derived CDR1 and CDR2 are LNHDA and SQIVND (reference sequence). This CDR3 comprises 14 residues.

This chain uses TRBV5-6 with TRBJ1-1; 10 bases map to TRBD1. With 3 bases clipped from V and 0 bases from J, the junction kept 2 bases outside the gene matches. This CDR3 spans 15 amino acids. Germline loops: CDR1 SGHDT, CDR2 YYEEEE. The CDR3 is CASSWGQGLNTEAFF. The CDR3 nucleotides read TGTGCCAGCAGCTGGGGACAGGGGCTGAACACTGAAGCTTTCTTT.